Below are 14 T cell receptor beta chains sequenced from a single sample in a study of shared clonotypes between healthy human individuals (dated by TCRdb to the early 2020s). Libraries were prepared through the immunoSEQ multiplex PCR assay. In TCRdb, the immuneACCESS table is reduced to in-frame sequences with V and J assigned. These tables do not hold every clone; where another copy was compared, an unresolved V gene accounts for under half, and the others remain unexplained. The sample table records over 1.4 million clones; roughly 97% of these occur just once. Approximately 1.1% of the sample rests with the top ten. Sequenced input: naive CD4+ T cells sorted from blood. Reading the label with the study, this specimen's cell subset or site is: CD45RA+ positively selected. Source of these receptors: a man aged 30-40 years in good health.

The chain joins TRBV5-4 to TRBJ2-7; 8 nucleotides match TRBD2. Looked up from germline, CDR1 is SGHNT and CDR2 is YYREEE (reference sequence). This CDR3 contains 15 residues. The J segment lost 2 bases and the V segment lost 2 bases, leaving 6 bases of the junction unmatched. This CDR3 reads CASSFAGGSPYEQYF. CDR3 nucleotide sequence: TGTGCCAGCAGCTTTGCGGGAGGCTCCCCCTACGAGCAGTACTTC.

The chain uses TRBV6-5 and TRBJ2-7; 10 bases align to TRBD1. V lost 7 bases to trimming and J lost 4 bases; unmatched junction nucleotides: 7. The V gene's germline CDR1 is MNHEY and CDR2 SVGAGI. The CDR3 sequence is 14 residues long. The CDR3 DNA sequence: TGTGCCAGCACCAATCCGGGACAGGGGTACGAGCAGTACTTC. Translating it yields CASTNPGQGYEQYF.

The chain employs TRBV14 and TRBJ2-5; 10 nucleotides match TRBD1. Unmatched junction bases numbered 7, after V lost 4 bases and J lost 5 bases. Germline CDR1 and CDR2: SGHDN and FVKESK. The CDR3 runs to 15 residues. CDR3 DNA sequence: TGTGCCAGCAGCCCCCGGACAGGGGGACGGGAGACCCAGTACTTC. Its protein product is CASSPRTGGRETQYF.

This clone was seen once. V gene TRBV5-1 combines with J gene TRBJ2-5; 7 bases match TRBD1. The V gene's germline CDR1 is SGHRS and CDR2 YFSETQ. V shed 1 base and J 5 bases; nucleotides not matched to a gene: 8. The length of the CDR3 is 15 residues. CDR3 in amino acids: CASSLIGTDRETQYF. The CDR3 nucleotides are TGCGCCAGCAGCTTGATAGGGACAGATAGGGAGACCCAGTACTTC.

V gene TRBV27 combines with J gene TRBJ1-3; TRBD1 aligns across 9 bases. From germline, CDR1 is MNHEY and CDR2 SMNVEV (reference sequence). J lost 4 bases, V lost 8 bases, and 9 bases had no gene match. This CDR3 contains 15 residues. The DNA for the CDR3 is TGTGCCAGCTCAAAAGGGACAGGGATCGGAAACACCATATATTTT. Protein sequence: CASSKGTGIGNTIYF.

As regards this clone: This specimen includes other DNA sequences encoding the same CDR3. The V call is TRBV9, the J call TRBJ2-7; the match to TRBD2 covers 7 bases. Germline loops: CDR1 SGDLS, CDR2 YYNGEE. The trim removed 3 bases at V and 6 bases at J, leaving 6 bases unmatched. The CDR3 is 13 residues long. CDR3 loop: CASSAGLVGEQYF. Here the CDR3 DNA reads TGTGCCAGCAGCGCCGGACTAGTTGGCGAGCAGTACTTC.

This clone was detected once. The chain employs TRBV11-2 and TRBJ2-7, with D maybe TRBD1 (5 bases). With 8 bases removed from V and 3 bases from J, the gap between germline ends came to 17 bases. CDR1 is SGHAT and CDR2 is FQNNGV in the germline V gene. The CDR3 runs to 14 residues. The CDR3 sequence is CASRALREGYEQYF. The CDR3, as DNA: TGTGCCAGCCGCGCCCTCAGGGAAGGCTACGAGCAGTACTTC.

The CDR3 sequence: CASSGTGVSTEAFF. The CDR3 nucleotides read TGTGCCAGCAGTGGGACAGGGGTTAGCACTGAAGCTTTCTTT. The chain uses TRBV2 and TRBJ1-1, with TRBD1 matching over 9 bases. This CDR3 has 14 residues. In germline, CDR1 is SNHLY, CDR2 FYNNEI. Unmatched junction bases numbered 4, after V lost 4 bases and J lost 4 bases.

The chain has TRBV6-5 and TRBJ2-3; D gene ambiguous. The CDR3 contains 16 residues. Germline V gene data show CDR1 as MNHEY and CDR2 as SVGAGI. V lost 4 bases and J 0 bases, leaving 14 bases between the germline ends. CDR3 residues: CASSSEGRPSTDTQYF. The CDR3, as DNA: TGTGCCAGCAGTTCCGAAGGGCGGCCTAGCACAGATACGCAGTATTTT.

The CDR3 loop is CSASRDPNIQYF. The CDR3 DNA follows: TGCAGCGCCTCCCGGGACCCAAACATTCAGTACTTC. The rearrangement uses TRBV29-1 and TRBJ2-4, with D perhaps being TRBD1 or TRBD2 (5 bases each). V lost 7 bases to trimming and J lost 6 bases, with 13 bases between them. Germline CDR1 is SQVTM and CDR2 is ANQGSEA. This CDR3 spans 12 amino acids.

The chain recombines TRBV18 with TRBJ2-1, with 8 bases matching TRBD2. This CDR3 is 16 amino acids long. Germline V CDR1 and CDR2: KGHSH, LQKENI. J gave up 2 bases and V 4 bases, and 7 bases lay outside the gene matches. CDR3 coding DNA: TGTGCCAGCTCACATGAGGCGGGAGGAGCCTACAATGAGCAGTTCTTC. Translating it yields CASSHEAGGAYNEQFF.

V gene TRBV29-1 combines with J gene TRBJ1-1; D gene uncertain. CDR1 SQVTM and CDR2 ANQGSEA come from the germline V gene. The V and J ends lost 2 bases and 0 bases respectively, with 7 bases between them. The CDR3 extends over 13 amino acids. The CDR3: CSVERAVNTEAFF. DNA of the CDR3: TGCAGCGTTGAAAGGGCAGTGAACACTGAAGCTTTCTTT.

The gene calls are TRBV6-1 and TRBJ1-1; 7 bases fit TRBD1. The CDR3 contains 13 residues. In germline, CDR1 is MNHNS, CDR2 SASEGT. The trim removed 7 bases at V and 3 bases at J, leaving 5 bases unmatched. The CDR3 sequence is CASMEGADTEAFF. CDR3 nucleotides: TGTGCCAGCATGGAGGGGGCCGACACTGAAGCTTTCTTT.

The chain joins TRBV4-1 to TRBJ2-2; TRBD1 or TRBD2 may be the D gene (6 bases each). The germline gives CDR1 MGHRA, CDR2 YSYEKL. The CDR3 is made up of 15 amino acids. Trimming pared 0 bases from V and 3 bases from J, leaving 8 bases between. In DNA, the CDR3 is TGCGCCAGCAGCCAAGATAGGGGGGACACCGGGGAGCTGTTTTTT. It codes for CASSQDRGDTGELFF.